These T cell receptor beta chains were read from a single sample in a study of blood T cells in healthy people across ages. TCRdb re-called the 5' RACE reads with MiXCR, one entry per CDR3 protein. This sample carries some 1,500,000 distinct CDR3 sequences, 35% to 45% of them seen once, and the ten largest clones take approximately 4.1%. The specimen sequenced was blood. These receptors were obtained from a woman aged 18-29 years in good health. CDR3s include the opening cysteine and the closing phenylalanine or tryptophan. D genes are given only for firm matches. Clone size is shown for a subset of rows, as once, few, many or a class of expanded clone.

V gene	D gene	J gene	clone size	CDR3 length	CDR3 DNA	CDR3 protein
TRBV24-1	NA	TRBJ1-5	NA	13	TGTGCCACCAGTCGTGGTGGCAATCAGCCCCAGCATTTT	CATSRGGNQPQHF
TRBV10-3	TRBD1	TRBJ2-7	few	15	TGTGCCATCAGCGAATGGAGACAGGGCGAAAACGAGCAGTACTTC	CAISEWRQGENEQYF
TRBV9	NA	TRBJ1-2	NA	15	TGTGCCAGCAGCAGAACAGGGTTGGGATCCTATGGCTACACCTTC	CASSRTGLGSYGYTF
TRBV4-1	NA	TRBJ2-1	few	15	TGCGCCAGCAGCGGTGTATCGGACAGCAGAAATGAGCAGTTCTTC	CASSGVSDSRNEQFF
TRBV6-2/TRBV6-3	NA	TRBJ2-2	NA	15	TGTGCCAGCAGCAACGGGGACTCGAACACCGGGGAGCTGTTTTTT	CASSNGDSNTGELFF
TRBV10-3	NA	TRBJ1-5	few	16	TGTGCCATCAGTGAGACTGGTGACCCTAGCAATCAGCCCCAGCATTTT	CAISETGDPSNQPQHF
TRBV12-5	NA	TRBJ2-3	few	10	TGTGCTAGTGGCCAGGGTACGCAGTATTTT	CASGQGTQYF
TRBV6-2/TRBV6-3	NA	TRBJ2-3	few	15	TGTGCCAGCAGTTACGGGATAATAGCCACAGATACGCAGTATTTT	CASSYGIIATDTQYF
TRBV20-1	NA	TRBJ2-1	few	16	TGCAGTGCTCCCTCTTTAAGGGGAGTAAGTTACAATGAGCAGTTCTTC	CSAPSLRGVSYNEQFF
TRBV18	TRBD2	TRBJ2-1	few	18	TGTGCCAGCTCACTCGCTCCTATCCTAGCGGGAGAGGGCAATGAGCAGTTCTTC	CASSLAPILAGEGNEQFF
TRBV2	NA	TRBJ1-2	NA	16	TGTGCCAGCACCCTCCCGCTTGCGGGTTCTTTCTATGGCTACACCTTC	CASTLPLAGSFYGYTF
TRBV27	TRBD2	TRBJ2-7	once	15	TGTGCCAGCAGTCCTGGGACTAGAGTTGACCACGAGCAGTACTTC	CASSPGTRVDHEQYF
TRBV4-1	TRBD2	TRBJ2-7	NA	15	TGCGCCAGCAGCTGGAGCGGGAGGTTCGATTACGAGCAGTACTTC	CASSWSGRFDYEQYF
TRBV4-3	TRBD1	TRBJ2-7	NA	14	TGCGCCAGCAGCCAGACCGGGACAGCAAGCGAGCAGTACTTC	CASSQTGTASEQYF
TRBV7-9	TRBD1	TRBJ2-7	NA	15	TGTGCCAGCAGCTTAATCACAGGGGCCAACTACGAGCAGTACTTC	CASSLITGANYEQYF
TRBV20-1	NA	TRBJ2-1	NA	10	TGCAGTGCTGGGGCCAATGAGCAGTTCTTC	CSAGANEQFF